The 19 T cell receptor beta chains given below trace back to one sample, sequenced in a study of breast tumors, draining lymph nodes, adjacent tissues. Each CDR3 protein gets one entry after TCRdb re-called the multiplex PCR reads with MiXCR. Here the sample spans about 130,000 distinct CDR3 sequences, about 20% being singletons. The lymph nodes were axillary draining lymph nodes from breast cancer patients. The material sequenced was axillary lymph node tissue. All receptors come from a female donor with breast cancer. Some clones in this sample may be carry-over from other donors' samples.

In this sample, this clonotype turned up many times. V usage is TRBV4-1 and J usage is TRBJ2-3, with D tentatively TRBD2 (6 bases). This CDR3 comprises 15 residues. CDR1 is MGHRA, CDR2 YSYEKL, per germline. Trimming pared 0 bases from V and 7 bases from J, leaving 14 bases between. The CDR3 sequence: CASSQEAGMGNTQYF. CDR3 nucleotide sequence: TGCGCCAGCAGCCAAGAAGCGGGCATGGGGAATACGCAGTATTTT.

This clonotype was seen ten or more times. This chain uses TRBV5-1 with TRBJ2-3, with D perhaps being TRBD1 or TRBD2 (5 bases each). The V end lost 4 bases, the J end lost 6 bases, and 12 bases lay between the germline ends. In germline, CDR1 is SGHRS, CDR2 YFSETQ. This CDR3 has 13 residues. DNA of the CDR3: TGCGCCAGCAGCATTGAGGGGCGGGATACGCAGTATTTT. This translates into CASSIEGRDTQYF.

This clonotype has a count of ten or more. This rearrangement joins TRBV7-2 to TRBJ2-7; either TRBD1 or TRBD2 may fit D (7 bases each). CDR3 size: 15 residues. V dropped 5 bases and J dropped 2 bases, with 16 bases sitting between them. The germline CDR1 and CDR2 sequences are SGHTA and FQGNSA. DNA for the CDR3: TGTGCCAGCAGCCAGGGGGGGGGCCAGACCTACGAGCAGTACTTC. As protein: CASSQGGGQTYEQYF.

The chain is built from TRBV27 and TRBJ2-3; 13 bases fit TRBD2. Germline CDR1 MNHEY, CDR2 SMNVEV (reference sequence). The V and J ends lost 2 bases and 4 bases, in that order; junction bases with no gene match: 15. This CDR3 is built from 20 residues. CDR3 in amino acids: CASSLAFGLAGAGRPDTQYF. CDR3 nucleotides: TGTGCCAGCAGTTTAGCTTTTGGACTAGCGGGAGCGGGGAGGCCAGATACGCAGTATTTT.

As concerns this clonotype: Being one base from a much bigger clone, this may be a read error. The chain joins TRBV12-3 or TRBV12-4 to TRBJ2-3; D might be TRBD2 (6 bases). The CDR3 is made up of 14 amino acids. CDR3 sequence (DNA): TGTGCCAGCAGTCCCGGAGGGCTAACAGATACGCAGTGTTTT. Its translation is CASSPGGLTDTQCF.

This clonotype has at least ten counts. The chain couples TRBV5-5 to TRBJ2-3; 11 bases agree with TRBD1. The length of the CDR3 is 18 residues. With 4 bases clipped from V and 2 bases from J, the junction kept 12 bases outside the gene matches. Germline V lookup: CDR1 SGHKS, CDR2 YYEKEE (reference sequence). CDR3 protein: CASSLRTGGAGLTDTQYF. CDR3 in DNA: TGTGCCAGCAGCCTAAGGACAGGGGGCGCAGGGCTCACAGATACGCAGTATTTT.

Comments on this clonotype: This may come from a read error, since a much larger clone is one base off. V gene TRBV14 combines with J gene TRBJ2-5; 7 bases align to TRBD2. The CDR3 consists of 16 residues. The J segment lost 5 bases and the V segment lost 3 bases, leaving 12 bases of the junction unmatched. Per germline, CDR1 SGHDN and CDR2 FVKESK. The CDR3 nucleotides read TGTGCCAGCAGCCAGCCGGGACCAGCGGGAACGGAGACCCAGTACTTC. This codes for CASSQPGPAGTETQYF. The variable domain in full, completed from reference TRBV14 and TRBJ2-5, reads EAGVTQFPSHSVIEKGQTVTLRCDPISGHDNLYWYRRVMGKEIKFLLHFVKESKQDESGMPNNRFLAERTGGTYSTLKVQPAELEDSGVYFCASSQPGPAGTETQYFGPGTRLLVL.

At least ten counts were recorded for this clonotype. The rearrangement links TRBV6-5 to TRBJ2-1; D is unresolved. This CDR3 has 12 residues. Trimming left V 6 bases short and J 10 bases short, with 13 bases between. Germline V gene lookup returns CDR1 MNHEY and CDR2 SVGAGI. CDR3 region: CASSEHPGEQFF. In DNA form, the CDR3 reads TGTGCCAGCAGCGAGCACCCGGGCGAGCAGTTCTTC.

This clonotype showed up many times. The gene calls are TRBV6-5 and TRBJ2-2, with 8 positions matching TRBD1. Germline V gene sequence: CDR1 MNHEY, CDR2 SVGAGI. V was clipped by 6 bases and J by 1 base; unmatched bases: 1. The CDR3 is 14 amino acids. CDR3 in DNA: TGTGCCAGCAGAGGGACAGGGAACACCGGGGAGCTGTTTTTT. Translated, it gives CASRGTGNTGELFF.

In the case of this clonotype: It may be a read error: a sequence one base away is much more abundant. As the CDR3 is not closed by the conserved phenylalanine or tryptophan, this likely results from a read error. The genes are TRBV19 and TRBJ2-5; D is unresolved. In germline, CDR1 is LNHDA, CDR2 SQIVND (reference sequence). V was pared by 4 bases and J by 0 bases, with 6 bases between. This CDR3 is built from 13 residues. For the CDR3, the DNA is TGTGCCAGTAGTAGTGCGTACCAAGAGACCCAGTACCTC. It is translated as CASSSAYQETQYL.

This clonotype was detected many times. The chain employs TRBV14 and TRBJ1-4; TRBD1 might be the D (5 bases). The CDR3 is 13 residues long. Germline CDR1 is SGHDN and CDR2 is FVKESK. V lost 4 bases, J lost 10 bases, and 13 bases lay in between. CDR3 loop: CASSPAGGAKLFF. The DNA of the CDR3 is TGTGCCAGCAGCCCAGCCGGGGGAGCAAAACTGTTTTTT.

This clonotype was seen at least ten times. V and J are TRBV7-2 and TRBJ2-3, with D perhaps given as TRBD1 or TRBD2 (7 bases each). The V end lost 1 base, the J end lost 5 bases, and 13 bases lay between the germline ends. Germline V gives CDR1 SGHTA, CDR2 FQGNSA. The CDR3 runs 15 residues. The CDR3 protein is CASSLVAGGEDTQYF. Here the CDR3 DNA reads TGTGCCAGCAGCTTAGTGGCAGGGGGGGAAGATACGCAGTATTTT.

A remark on this clonotype: The missing conserved phenylalanine or tryptophan at the end of this CDR3 makes a read error likely. The chain uses TRBV30 and TRBJ2-6; D possibly matches TRBD1 or TRBD2 (6 bases each). This CDR3 spans 13 amino acids. CDR1 is GTSNPN, CDR2 SVGIG, per germline (reference sequence). Written as DNA, the CDR3 is TGTGCTTTGGAGGGGGCTGGGGCCAACGTCCTGACTTCC. Protein product: CALEGAGANVLTS.

Ten or more counts support this clonotype. The chain's CDR3 is CSVTTGGETQYF. The CDR3 nucleotides read TGCAGCGTCACCACTGGCGGGGAGACCCAGTACTTC. The chain uses TRBV29-1 and TRBJ2-5; possible D gene TRBD2, 5 bases. Germline CDR1 SQVTM, CDR2 ANQGSEA. V was cut by 6 bases and J by 5 bases, with 13 bases left in between. CDR3 length: 12 residues.

As regards this clonotype: Mismatch with germline at one junction end may stem from a read error. The chain recombines TRBV6-1 with TRBJ2-1, with 10 bases aligning to TRBD2. The CDR3 sequence is 16 residues long. CDR1 and CDR2 (germline): MNHNS, SASEGT. The CDR3 is CASSEDRASGSDEQSF. The CDR3, as DNA: TGTGCCAGCAGTGAAGATAGGGCTAGCGGGAGTGATGAGCAGTCCTTC.

CDR3 nucleotides: TGTGCCAGTAGTATAGAGGACTCAGTCGGGGAGCTGTTTTTT. Protein: CASSIEDSVGELFF. The chain uses TRBV19 and TRBJ2-2; TRBD2 might be the D (5 bases). The CDR3 covers 14 residues. V was trimmed by 0 bases and J by 7 bases, leaving 9 bases between them. Germline V gene lookup returns CDR1 LNHDA and CDR2 SQIVND (reference sequence).

This clonotype has at least ten counts. The V call is TRBV2, the J call TRBJ2-3; D unresolved. Trimming pared 0 bases from V and 2 bases from J, leaving 9 bases between. CDR1 SNHLY and CDR2 FYNNEI come from the germline V gene. The CDR3 sequence is 15 residues long. CDR3 coding DNA: TGTGCCAGCAGTGAAGCGGGAATGGTCACAGATACGCAGTATTTT. This translates into CASSEAGMVTDTQYF.

This clonotype was seen at least ten times. The chain has TRBV6-6 and TRBJ2-7, with TRBD1 matching over 7 bases. V was pared by 6 bases and J by 5 bases, with 10 bases of the junction left unmatched. This CDR3 comprises 14 residues. Per the germline V gene, CDR1 is MNHNY and CDR2 is SVGAGI (reference sequence). The CDR3 region is CASSIERGRHEQYF. CDR3 DNA sequence: TGTGCCAGCAGCATAGAGAGGGGGCGCCACGAGCAGTACTTC.

This clonotype has at least ten counts. The gene calls are TRBV5-4 and TRBJ1-5; D remains unclear. Trimming stripped 1 base from V and 0 bases from J, with 8 bases between. The CDR3 consists of 15 residues. Germline V gene data show CDR1 as SGHNT and CDR2 as YYREEE (reference sequence). CDR3: CASSLTPYSNQPQHF. The CDR3 nucleotides read TGTGCCAGCAGCTTGACCCCCTATAGCAATCAGCCCCAGCATTTT.